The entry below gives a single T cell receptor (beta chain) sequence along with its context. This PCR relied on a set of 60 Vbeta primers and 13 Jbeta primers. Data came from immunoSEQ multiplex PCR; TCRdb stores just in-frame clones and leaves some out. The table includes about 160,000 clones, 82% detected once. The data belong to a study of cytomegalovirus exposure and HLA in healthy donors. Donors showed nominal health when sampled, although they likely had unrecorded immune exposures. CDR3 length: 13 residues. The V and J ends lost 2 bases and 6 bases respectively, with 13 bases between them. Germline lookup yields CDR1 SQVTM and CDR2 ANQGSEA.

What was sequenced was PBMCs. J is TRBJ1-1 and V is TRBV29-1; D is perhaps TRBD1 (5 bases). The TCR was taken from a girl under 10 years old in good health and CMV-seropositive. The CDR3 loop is CSVEKGLVAEAFF. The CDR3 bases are TGCAGCGTTGAAAAGGGGCTGGTCGCTGAAGCTTTCTTT. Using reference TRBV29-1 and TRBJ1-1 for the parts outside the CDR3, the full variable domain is SAVISQKPSRDICQRGTSLTIQCQVDSQVTMMFWYRQQPGQSLTLIATANQGSEATYESGFVIDKFPISRPNLTFSTLTVSNMSPEDSSIYLCSVEKGLVAEAFFGQGTRLTVV.